This TCR beta chain was sequenced in a study of blood T cell repertoires in COVID-19. Study context: Material from acute and convalescent COVID-19 was sourced from the United States, Italy and Spain. T cells, B-cell-depleted T cells, or PBMCs provided the cDNA or gDNA that served as material.

Original analysis: For nucleated cells, counts were estimated from reference gene primer amplification. The repertoire was sequenced with immunoSEQ multiplex PCR; TCRdb's copy has only in-frame clones and lacks some. V, J and clone size were drawn from that table, and D and trimming were deduced from the DNA. Seen here are 120,000 to 150,000 clones, 75% to 85% observed once, and the top ten hold roughly 8.8%. This CDR3 comprises 16 residues. V lost 2 bases to trimming and J lost 3 bases, with 14 bases between them. From germline, CDR1 is SGHDT and CDR2 YYEEEE. This TCR came from a human donor with acute or convalescent COVID-19. The donor label of this sample is uncertain. The sample consisted of peripheral blood. The chain employs TRBV5-6 and TRBJ2-2; D is unclear. The CDR3 spells CASSFTFFRDTGELFF. As DNA, the CDR3 is TGTGCCAGCAGCTTCACCTTCTTCCGGGACACCGGGGAGCTGTTTTTT.